This record concerns one T cell receptor beta chain sequence. This sample was included in a study of blood T cell repertoires in COVID-19. Sequencing was performed with immunoSEQ multiplex PCR; in TCRdb, only in-frame clones are kept and a portion is missing. The sample carries hundreds of thousands of clones, around 80% recorded once. Trimming pared 7 bases from V and 0 bases from J, leaving 12 bases between. Looked up from germline, CDR1 is LNHDA and CDR2 is SQIVND (reference sequence). The CDR3 contains 14 residues. This clonotype was sampled from a man in his forties or fifties who had been exposed to COVID-19. The sequencing input was PBMCs or T cells enriched from blood (not recorded which). The chain couples TRBV19 to TRBJ1-1, with a possible D match to TRBD1 (6 bases). The CDR3 nucleotides are TGTGCCAGTACGGACAGCTTAATGAACACTGAAGCTTTCTTT. Amino acids: CASTDSLMNTEAFF.